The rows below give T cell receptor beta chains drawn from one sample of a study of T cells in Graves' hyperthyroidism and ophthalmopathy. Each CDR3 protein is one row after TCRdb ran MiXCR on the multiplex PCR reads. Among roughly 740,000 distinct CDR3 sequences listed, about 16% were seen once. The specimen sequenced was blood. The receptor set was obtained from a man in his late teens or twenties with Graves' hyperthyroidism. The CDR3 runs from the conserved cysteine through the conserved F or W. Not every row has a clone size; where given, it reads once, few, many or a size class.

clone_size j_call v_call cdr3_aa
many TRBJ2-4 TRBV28 CASSGAGHLAKNIQYF
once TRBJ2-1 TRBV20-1 CSARSGTLRGEQFF
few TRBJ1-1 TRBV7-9 CASSFRQGRNTEAFF
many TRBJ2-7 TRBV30 CACGVGEQYF
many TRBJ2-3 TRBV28 CASSPLLAGADGTQYF
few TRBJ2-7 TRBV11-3 CASSFGGFIPSSYEQYF
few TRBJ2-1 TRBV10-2 CASARTSLSSYNEQFF
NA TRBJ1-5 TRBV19 CASSIRQGAQPQHF
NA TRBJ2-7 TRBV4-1 CASSHVGVGYEQYF
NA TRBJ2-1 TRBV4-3 CASTGRWQGTFGRANEQFF
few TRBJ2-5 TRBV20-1 CSARDRGSEETQYF
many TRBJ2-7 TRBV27 CASSLDGWEQYF
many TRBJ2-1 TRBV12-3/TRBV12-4 CASSTGGDEQFF
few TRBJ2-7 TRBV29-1 CSVESPTGNPYEQYF
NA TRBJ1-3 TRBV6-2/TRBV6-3 CASPTSLGNTIYF
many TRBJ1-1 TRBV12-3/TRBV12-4 CASSFGLLNTEAFF
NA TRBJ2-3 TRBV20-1 CSASRGSGVGTDTQYF
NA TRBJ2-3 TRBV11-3 CASSDSGRVDTQYF
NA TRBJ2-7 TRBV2 CASSEASGSTIYEQYF
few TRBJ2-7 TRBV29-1 CSVNQGPSYEQYF
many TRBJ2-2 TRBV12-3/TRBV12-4 CASRHNSGTGELFF
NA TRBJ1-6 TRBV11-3 CASSRESSYNSPLHF
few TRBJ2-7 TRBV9 CASSVGHRAPIDEQYF
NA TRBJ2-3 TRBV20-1 CSARDPGIAVTDTQYF
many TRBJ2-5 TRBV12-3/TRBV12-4 CASSPLGAGDHQETQYF
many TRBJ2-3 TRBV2 CASSEDGTSSTDTQYF
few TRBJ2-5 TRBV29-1 CSVAVSRGPETQYF
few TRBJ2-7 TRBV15 CATSRDAATLYEQYF
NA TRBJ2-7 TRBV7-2 CASSMAGGSSEQYF
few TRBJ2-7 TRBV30 CAWSDGRDEQYF
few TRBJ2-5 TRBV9 CASSPRVAGYQETQYF
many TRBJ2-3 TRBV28 CASSTIGGTDTQYF
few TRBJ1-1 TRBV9 CASSGQGPEAFF
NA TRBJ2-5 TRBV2 CASSQDRGSKETQYF
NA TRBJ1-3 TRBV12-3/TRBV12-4 CASSPWGNTIYF
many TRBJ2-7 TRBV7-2 CASSLPTTGGPYEQYF
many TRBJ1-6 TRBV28 CASSYPRDSASPLHF
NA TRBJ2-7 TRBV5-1 CASSFSEFYEQYF
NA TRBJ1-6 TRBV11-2 CASSRFPGQNSSPLHF
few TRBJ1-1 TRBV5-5 CASTLRGGTEAFF